The sequence of this T cell receptor (beta chain) was determined in a study of T cells in tumors after PD-1 blockade. The data were produced by immunoSEQ multiplex PCR, yet TCRdb's version contains in-frame clones alone and is incomplete. The sample carries approximately 59,000 clones, about 80% recorded once. The sample in question was PBMCs, obtained before anti-PD-1 treatment. The receptor's source is a human donor with basal cell carcinoma.

The CDR3 protein is CAWSSRGVTSGANVLTF. CDR3 nucleotide sequence: TGTGCCTGGAGTTCGAGAGGGGTTACCTCTGGGGCCAACGTCCTGACTTTC. V and J are TRBV30 and TRBJ2-6; the D gene could be TRBD1 or TRBD2 (5 bases each). CDR1 and CDR2 from the germline V gene are GTSNPN and SVGIG (reference sequence). The CDR3 spans 17 residues. Trimming removed 2 bases at V and 0 bases at J, with 14 bases between. The full variable domain, its missing parts supplied by reference TRBV30 and TRBJ2-6, is SQTIHQWPATLVQPVGSPLSLECTVEGTSNPNLYWYRQAAGRGLQLLFYSVGIGQISSEVPQNLSASRPQDRQFILSSKKLLLSDSGFYLCAWSSRGVTSGANVLTFGAGSRLTVL.